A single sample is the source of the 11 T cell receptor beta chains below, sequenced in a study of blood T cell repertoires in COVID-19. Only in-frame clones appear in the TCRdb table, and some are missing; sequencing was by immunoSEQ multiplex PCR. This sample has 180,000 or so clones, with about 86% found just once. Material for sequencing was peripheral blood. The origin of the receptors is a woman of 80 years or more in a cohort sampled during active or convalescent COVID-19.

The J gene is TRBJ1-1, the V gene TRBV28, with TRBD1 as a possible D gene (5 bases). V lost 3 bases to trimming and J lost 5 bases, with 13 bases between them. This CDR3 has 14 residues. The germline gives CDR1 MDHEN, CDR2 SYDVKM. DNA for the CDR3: TGTGCCAGCAGTTTTACTTCAGGGCTAACTGAAGCTTTCTTT. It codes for CASSFTSGLTEAFF.

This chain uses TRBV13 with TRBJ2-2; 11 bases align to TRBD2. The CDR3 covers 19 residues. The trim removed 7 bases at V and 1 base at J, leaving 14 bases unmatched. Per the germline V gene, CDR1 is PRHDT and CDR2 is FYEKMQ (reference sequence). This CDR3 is CASISRDLAGGRNTGELFF. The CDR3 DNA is TGTGCCAGCATCTCCAGAGATCTAGCGGGGGGTCGGAACACCGGGGAGCTGTTTTTT. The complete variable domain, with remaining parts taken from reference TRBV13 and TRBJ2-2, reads AAGVIQSPRHLIKEKRETATLKCYPIPRHDTVYWYQQGPGQDPQFLISFYEKMQSDKGSIPDRFSAQQFSDYHSELNMSSLELGDSALYFCASISRDLAGGRNTGELFFGEGSRLTVL.

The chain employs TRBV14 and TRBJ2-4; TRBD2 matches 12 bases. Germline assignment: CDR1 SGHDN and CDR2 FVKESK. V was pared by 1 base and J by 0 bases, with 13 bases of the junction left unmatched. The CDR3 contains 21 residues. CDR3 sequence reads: CASSQVASGRAAQGAKNIQYF. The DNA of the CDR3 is TGTGCCAGCAGCCAAGTAGCTAGCGGGAGGGCCGCCCAGGGAGCCAAAAACATTCAGTACTTC.

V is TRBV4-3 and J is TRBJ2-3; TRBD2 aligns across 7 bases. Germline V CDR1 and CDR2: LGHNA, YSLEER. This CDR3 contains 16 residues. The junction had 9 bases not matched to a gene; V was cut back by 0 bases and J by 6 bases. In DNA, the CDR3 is TGCGCCAGCAGCCAAGACCGTGGACTAGGAACGGATACGCAGTATTTT. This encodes CASSQDRGLGTDTQYF.

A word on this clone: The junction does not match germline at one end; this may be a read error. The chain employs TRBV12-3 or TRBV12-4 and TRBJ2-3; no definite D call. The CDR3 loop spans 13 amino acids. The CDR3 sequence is CATSRFSSDTQYF. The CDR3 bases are TGTGCCACCAGTCGTTTTAGCTCAGATACGCAGTATTTT.

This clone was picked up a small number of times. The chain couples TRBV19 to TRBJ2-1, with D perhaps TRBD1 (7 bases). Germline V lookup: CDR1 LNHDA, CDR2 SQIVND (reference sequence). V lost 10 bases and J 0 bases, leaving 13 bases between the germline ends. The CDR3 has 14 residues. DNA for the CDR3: TGTGCCACAGGGGGACTGAGCTCCTACAATGAGCAGTTCTTC. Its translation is CATGGLSSYNEQFF.

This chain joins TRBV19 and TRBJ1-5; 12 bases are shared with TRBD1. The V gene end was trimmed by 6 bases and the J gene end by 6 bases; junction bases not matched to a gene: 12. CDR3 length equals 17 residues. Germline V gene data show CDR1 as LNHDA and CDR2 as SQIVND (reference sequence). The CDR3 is CASSTQGGTGGSQPQHF. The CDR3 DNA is TGTGCCAGTAGCACCCAGGGTGGGACAGGGGGCTCTCAGCCCCAGCATTTT.

CDR3: CASSLAYATNEKLFF. As DNA, the CDR3 is TGTGCCAGCAGCTTAGCATATGCAACTAATGAAAAACTGTTTTTT. The rearrangement links TRBV7-6 to TRBJ1-4; D remains ambiguous. V lost 0 bases and J lost 0, with 5 bases in between. Germline V CDR1 and CDR2: SGHVS, FNYEAQ. The CDR3 is 15 residues long. Supplemented by reference TRBV7-6 and TRBJ1-4, the full variable domain reads GAGVSQSPRYKVTKRGQDVALRCDPISGHVSLYWYRQALGQGPEFLTYFNYEAQQDKSGLPNDRFSAERPEGSISTLTIQRTEQRDSAMYRCASSLAYATNEKLFFGSGTQLSVL.

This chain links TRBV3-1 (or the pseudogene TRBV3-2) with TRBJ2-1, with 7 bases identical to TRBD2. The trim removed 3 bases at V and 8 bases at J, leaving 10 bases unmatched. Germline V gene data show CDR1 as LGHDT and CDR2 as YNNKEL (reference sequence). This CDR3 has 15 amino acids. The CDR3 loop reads CASSHGTTRGHEQFF. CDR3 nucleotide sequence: TGTGCCAGCAGCCACGGGACTACCCGGGGACATGAGCAGTTCTTC.

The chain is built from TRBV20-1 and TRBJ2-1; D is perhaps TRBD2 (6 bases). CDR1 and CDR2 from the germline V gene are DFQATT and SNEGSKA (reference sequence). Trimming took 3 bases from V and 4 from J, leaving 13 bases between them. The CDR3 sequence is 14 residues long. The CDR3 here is CSASSGGAYNEQFF. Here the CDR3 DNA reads TGCAGTGCTAGTTCCGGGGGAGCTTACAATGAGCAGTTCTTC.

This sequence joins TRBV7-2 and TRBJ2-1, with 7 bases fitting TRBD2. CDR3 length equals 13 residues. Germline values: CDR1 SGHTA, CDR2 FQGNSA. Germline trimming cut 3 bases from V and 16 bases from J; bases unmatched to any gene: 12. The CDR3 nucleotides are TGTGCCAGCAGCTTCATGGGGCGGGAGAGTGGATTCTTC. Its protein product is CASSFMGRESGFF.